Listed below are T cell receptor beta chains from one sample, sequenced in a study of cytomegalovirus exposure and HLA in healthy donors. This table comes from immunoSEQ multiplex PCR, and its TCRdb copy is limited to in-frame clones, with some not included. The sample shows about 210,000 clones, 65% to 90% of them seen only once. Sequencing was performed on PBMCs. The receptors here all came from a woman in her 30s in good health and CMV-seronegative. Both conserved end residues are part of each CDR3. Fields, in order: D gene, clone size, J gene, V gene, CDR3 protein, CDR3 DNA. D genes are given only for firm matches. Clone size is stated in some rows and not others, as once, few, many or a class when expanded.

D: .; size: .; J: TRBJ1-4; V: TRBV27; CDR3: CASSDRVGTNEKLFF; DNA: TGTGCCAGCAGCGACCGGGTCGGGACTAATGAAAAACTGTTTTTT
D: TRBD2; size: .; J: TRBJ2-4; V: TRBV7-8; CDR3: CASTPLAGDTAKNIQYF; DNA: TGTGCCAGCACCCCCCTAGCGGGCGATACAGCCAAAAACATTCAGTACTTC
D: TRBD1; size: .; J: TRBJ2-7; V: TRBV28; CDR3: CATGDRTYEQYF; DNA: TGTGCCACCGGGGACAGGACCTACGAGCAGTACTTC
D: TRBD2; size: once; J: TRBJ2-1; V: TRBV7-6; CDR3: CASSSSGSSFSEQFF; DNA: TGTGCCAGCAGCTCTAGCGGGAGTTCTTTTAGTGAGCAGTTCTTC
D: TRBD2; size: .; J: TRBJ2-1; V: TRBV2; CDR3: CASTGLAARLYNEQFF; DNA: TGTGCCAGCACCGGACTAGCGGCACGCCTCTACAATGAGCAGTTCTTC
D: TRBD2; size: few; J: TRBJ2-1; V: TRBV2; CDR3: CASTVSGRNEQFF; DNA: TGTGCCAGCACGGTTAGCGGGAGAAATGAGCAGTTCTTC
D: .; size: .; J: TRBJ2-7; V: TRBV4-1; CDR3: CASSLETDYYEQYF; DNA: TGCGCCAGCAGCCTAGAGACAGATTACTACGAGCAGTACTTC
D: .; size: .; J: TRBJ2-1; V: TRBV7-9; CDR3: CASSGNGGVRYNEQFF; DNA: TGTGCCAGCAGCGGAAACGGGGGTGTGCGGTACAATGAGCAGTTCTTC
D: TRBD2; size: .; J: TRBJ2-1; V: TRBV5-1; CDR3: CASSLGSLAGPNEQFF; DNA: TGCGCCAGCAGCTTGGGATCGTTAGCGGGTCCCAATGAGCAGTTCTTC
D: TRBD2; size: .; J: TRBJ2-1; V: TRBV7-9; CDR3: CASSLRGAGNYNEQFF; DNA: TGTGCCAGCAGCCTGAGGGGAGCGGGAAACTACAATGAGCAGTTCTTC
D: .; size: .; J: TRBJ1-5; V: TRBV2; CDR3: CASSPTRGSNQPQHF; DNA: TGTGCCAGCAGTCCAACCAGGGGTAGCAATCAGCCCCAGCATTTT
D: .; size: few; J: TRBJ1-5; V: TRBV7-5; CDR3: CARSPYPGQGVNSNQPQHF; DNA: TGTGCCAGAAGCCCCTATCCGGGACAGGGTGTCAATAGCAATCAGCCCCAGCATTTT
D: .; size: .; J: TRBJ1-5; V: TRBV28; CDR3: CASSFGQNQPQHF; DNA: TGTGCCAGCAGCTTCGGACAGAATCAGCCCCAGCATTTT
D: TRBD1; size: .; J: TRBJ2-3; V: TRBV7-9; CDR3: CASSLTGSMDTQYF; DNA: TGTGCCAGCAGCCTGACAGGGTCAATGGATACGCAGTATTTT
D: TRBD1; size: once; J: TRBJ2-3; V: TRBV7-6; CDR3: CASSLYPRQGFASSTDTQYF; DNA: TGTGCCAGCAGCTTATACCCGAGACAGGGGTTCGCGTCTAGCACAGATACGCAGTATTTT
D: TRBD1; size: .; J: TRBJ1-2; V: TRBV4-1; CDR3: CASSQGETGIYGYTF; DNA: TGCGCCAGCAGCCAAGGCGAGACAGGGATATATGGCTACACCTTC
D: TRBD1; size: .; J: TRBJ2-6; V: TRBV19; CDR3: CATSTGAGANVLTF; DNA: TGTGCCACATCGACAGGGGCTGGGGCCAACGTCCTGACTTTC
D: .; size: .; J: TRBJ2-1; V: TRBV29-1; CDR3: CSVDGGGDYPYNEQFF; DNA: TGCAGCGTTGATGGAGGGGGCGATTACCCCTACAATGAGCAGTTCTTC
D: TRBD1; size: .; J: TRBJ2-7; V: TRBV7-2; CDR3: CASSLGTGEYEQYF; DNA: TGTGCCAGCAGCCTCGGGACAGGCGAATACGAGCAGTACTTC
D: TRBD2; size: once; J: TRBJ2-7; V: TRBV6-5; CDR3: CASRRLAGEGEQYF; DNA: TGTGCCAGCAGGCGACTAGCGGGAGAGGGCGAGCAGTACTTC
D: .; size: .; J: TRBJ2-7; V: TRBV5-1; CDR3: CASSPGGAYEQYF; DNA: TGCGCCAGCAGCCCCGGCGGGGCCTACGAGCAGTACTTC
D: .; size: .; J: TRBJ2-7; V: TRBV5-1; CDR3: CASSVGNSYEQYF; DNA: TGCGCCAGCAGCGTGGGTAACTCCTACGAGCAGTACTTC
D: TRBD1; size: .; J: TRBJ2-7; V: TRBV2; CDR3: CASIDDRGRDSKYEQYF; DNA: TGTGCCAGCATTGATGACAGGGGGCGCGATTCTAAATACGAGCAGTACTTC
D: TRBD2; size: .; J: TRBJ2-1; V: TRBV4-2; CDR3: CASSLGLADYNEQFF; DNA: TGTGCCAGCAGCCTTGGACTAGCGGACTACAATGAGCAGTTCTTC
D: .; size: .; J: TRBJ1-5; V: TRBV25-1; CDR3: CASSGNRVSDSNQPQHF; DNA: TGTGCCAGCAGTGGAAACCGGGTTAGCGATAGCAATCAGCCCCAGCATTTT
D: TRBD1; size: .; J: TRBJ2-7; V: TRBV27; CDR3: CASRVLQGSPEQYF; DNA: TGTGCCAGCAGAGTATTACAGGGGAGCCCCGAGCAGTACTTC
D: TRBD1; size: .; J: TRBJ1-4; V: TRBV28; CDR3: CASRLGTGAEKLFF; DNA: TGTGCCAGCCGCCTCGGGACAGGGGCTGAAAAACTGTTTTTT
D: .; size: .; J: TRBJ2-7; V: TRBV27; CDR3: CASSLDRAGYEQYF; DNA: TGTGCCAGCAGTTTGGACAGAGCTGGGTACGAGCAGTACTTC
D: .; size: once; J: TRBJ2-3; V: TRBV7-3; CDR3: CASSLMGSIDTQYF; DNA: TGTGCCAGCAGCTTAATGGGGAGTATAGATACGCAGTATTTT
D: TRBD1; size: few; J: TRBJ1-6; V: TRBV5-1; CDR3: CASSTSGTANSPLHF; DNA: TGCGCCAGCAGCACCTCCGGGACAGCTAATTCACCCCTCCACTTT
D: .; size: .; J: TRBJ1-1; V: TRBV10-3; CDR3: CAISESPDYTEAFF; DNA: TGTGCCATCAGTGAGTCCCCAGACTACACTGAAGCTTTCTTT
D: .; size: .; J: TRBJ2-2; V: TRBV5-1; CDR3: CASSLVDTITGELFF; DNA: TGCGCCAGCAGCTTGGTGGACACCATCACCGGGGAGCTGTTTTTT
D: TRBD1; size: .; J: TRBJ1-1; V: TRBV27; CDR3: CASSLRDRAGEAFF; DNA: TGTGCCAGCAGTCTTCGGGACAGGGCGGGTGAAGCTTTCTTT
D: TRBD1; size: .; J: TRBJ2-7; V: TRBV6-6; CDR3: CASSYGTAASYEQYF; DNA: TGTGCCAGCAGTTACGGGACAGCCGCCTCCTACGAGCAGTACTTC
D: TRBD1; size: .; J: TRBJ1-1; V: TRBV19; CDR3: CASSITRGLLVAEAFF; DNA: TGTGCCAGTAGTATAACCAGGGGGCTACTGGTCGCTGAAGCTTTCTTT
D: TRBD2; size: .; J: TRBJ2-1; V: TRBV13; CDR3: CASSSGGSYNEQFF; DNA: TGTGCCAGCAGCTCGGGAGGATCCTACAATGAGCAGTTCTTC
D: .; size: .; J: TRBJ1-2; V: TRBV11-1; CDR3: CASSLSSLGGGYTF; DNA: TGTGCCAGCAGCTTATCATCGCTCGGCGGAGGCTACACCTTC
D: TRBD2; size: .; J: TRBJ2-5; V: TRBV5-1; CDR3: CASSVLAGGPQETQYF; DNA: TGCGCCAGCAGCGTGCTAGCGGGAGGGCCCCAAGAGACCCAGTACTTC
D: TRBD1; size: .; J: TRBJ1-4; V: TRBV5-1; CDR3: CASSLQGANEKLFF; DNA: TGCGCCAGCAGCTTACAGGGGGCCAATGAAAAACTGTTTTTT
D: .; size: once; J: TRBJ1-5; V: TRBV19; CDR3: CASSINWVEGPQHF; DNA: TGTGCCAGTAGTATTAACTGGGTAGAGGGGCCCCAGCATTTT
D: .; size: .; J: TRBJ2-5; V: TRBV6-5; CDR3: CASSSLTGYQETQYF; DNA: TGTGCCAGCAGTTCCCTGACAGGATACCAAGAGACCCAGTACTTC
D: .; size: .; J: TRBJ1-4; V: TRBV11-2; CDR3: CASSLNREKLFF; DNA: TGTGCCAGCAGCTTGAACAGAGAAAAACTGTTTTTT
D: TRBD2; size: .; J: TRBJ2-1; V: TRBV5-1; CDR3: CASSRRGGPSSGEYNEQFF; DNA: TGCGCCAGCAGCCGTCGGGGAGGGCCGTCTAGCGGGGAATACAATGAGCAGTTCTTC
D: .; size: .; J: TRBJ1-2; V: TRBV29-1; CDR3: CSVFVPDQGRKNYGYTF; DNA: TGCAGCGTTTTTGTTCCCGACCAGGGGCGTAAAAACTATGGCTACACCTTC
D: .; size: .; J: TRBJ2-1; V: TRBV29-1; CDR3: CSVQALNEQFF; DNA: TGCAGCGTCCAGGCCCTGAATGAGCAGTTCTTC
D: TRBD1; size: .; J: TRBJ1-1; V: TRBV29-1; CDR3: CSVVYLPKIPGGRTEAFF; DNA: TGCAGCGTTGTTTATCTCCCCAAGATCCCAGGGGGCAGGACTGAAGCTTTCTTT
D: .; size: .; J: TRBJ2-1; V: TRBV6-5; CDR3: CASSRGVYNEQFF; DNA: TGTGCCAGCAGCCGCGGGGTCTACAATGAGCAGTTCTTC
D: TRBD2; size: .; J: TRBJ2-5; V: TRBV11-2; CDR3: CASSKNGGEYAAQYF; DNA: TGTGCCAGCAGCAAAAACGGGGGGGAATACGCGGCCCAGTACTTC
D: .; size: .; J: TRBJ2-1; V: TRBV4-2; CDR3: CASSQGRGSYNEQFF; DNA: TGTGCCAGCAGCCAAGGAAGGGGCTCCTACAATGAGCAGTTCTTC
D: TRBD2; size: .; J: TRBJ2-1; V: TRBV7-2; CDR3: CASSRGSGGAPNEQFF; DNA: TGTGCCAGCAGCCGAGGGAGCGGGGGGGCCCCCAATGAGCAGTTCTTC
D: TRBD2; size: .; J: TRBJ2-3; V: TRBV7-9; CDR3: CASSPGLAYTDTQYF; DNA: TGTGCCAGCAGCCCGGGACTAGCGTACACAGATACGCAGTATTTT
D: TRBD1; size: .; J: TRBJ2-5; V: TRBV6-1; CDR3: CASRRTGQQETQYF; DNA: TGTGCCAGCAGGAGGACGGGACAGCAAGAGACCCAGTACTTC
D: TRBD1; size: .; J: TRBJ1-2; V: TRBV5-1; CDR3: CASSRGQGGDYGYTF; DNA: TGCGCCAGCAGCCGAGGACAGGGTGGGGACTATGGCTACACCTTC
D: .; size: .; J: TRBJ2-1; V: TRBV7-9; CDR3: CASSKGVFSDEQFF; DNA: TGTGCCAGCAGCAAGGGAGTGTTTAGCGATGAGCAGTTCTTC